The rows below give T cell receptor beta chains drawn from one sample of a study of long-term antiretroviral therapy in people with HIV. TCRdb's copy holds only in-frame clones and misses some; the assay was immunoSEQ multiplex PCR. The sample shows approximately 9,700 clones, over 70% of them seen only once. The sequencing here drew on unsorted PBMCs, taken 1.8 years before starting antiretroviral therapy. These receptors all come from a man aged 40-55 years with HIV. CDR3s leave out the opening cysteine and the closing phenylalanine or tryptophan.

>TRBV5-1|TRBJ2-2
ASSLWANTGELF
>TRBV10-2|TRBJ2-7
ASSDLAGGTYEQY
>TRBV15|TRBJ2-7
ATSRENDKNYEQY
>TRBV6-5|TRBJ1-6
ASSARDFRRSPLH
>TRBV11-2|TRBJ2-7
ASSLNRGGEQY
>TRBV10-1|TRBJ1-5
ASSESWAGQPQH
>TRBV6-1|TRBJ1-5
ASSEGTGWQPQH
>TRBV6-1|TRBJ1-2
ASSEGTGIKYGYT
>TRBV19|TRBJ2-7
ASSMNRGSYEQY
>TRBV5-4|TRBJ1-5
ASSLGTGGNQPQH
>TRBV11-2|TRBJ2-7
ASSLSPGGSDLSYEQY
>TRBV10-3|TRBJ2-7
AIGEDRRYEQY
>TRBV27|TRBJ2-5
ASSLSLGTGGRETQY
>TRBV19|TRBJ1-2
ASSILPEGGIDGNYGYT
>TRBV7-9|TRBJ1-1
ASSFGQINTEAF
>TRBV5-6|TRBJ2-3
ASSLGGTDTQY
>TRBV5-5|TRBJ1-4
ASRGQGGNEKLF
>TRBV5-4|NA
ASSSEGGLYEQY
>TRBV6-5|TRBJ1-1
ASRGAENTEAF
>TRBV30|TRBJ1-5
AWSISGNNQPQH
>TRBV4-2|TRBJ1-4
ASSQDGQYNEKLF
>TRBV6-1|TRBJ1-1
ASSLRVDREAF
>TRBV18|TRBJ2-7
ASSQGRSSYEQY
>TRBV7-9|TRBJ1-1
ASSQGQGTEAF
>TRBV5-4|TRBJ1-2
ASSSGQANYGYT
>TRBV4-1|TRBJ2-3
AVSGAGDTQY
>TRBV5-6|TRBJ2-7
ASSVDQSYEQY
>TRBV4-1|TRBJ1-4
ASSQAGTGLGEKLF
>TRBV7-9|TRBJ2-7
ASSLATGSYEQY
>TRBV19|TRBJ1-4
ASSIRGNGEEKLF
>TRBV9|TRBJ2-2
ASSVRDRPAGELF
>TRBV25-1|TRBJ2-2
ASSDSFSGELF
>TRBV7-8|TRBJ2-5
ASSLLGTGAARGETQY
>TRBV11-2|TRBJ2-7
ASSLSQLHEQY
>TRBV19|TRBJ1-2
ASTFYRDYGYT
>TRBV6-1|TRBJ1-1
ASMEIFTEAF
>TRBV6-1|TRBJ1-6
ASSRGQNSPLH
>TRBV11-2|TRBJ2-7
ASSLTRDEQY
>TRBV12-5|TRBJ1-1
ASARTGSTEAF
>TRBV2|TRBJ1-1
ASSFMESVNTEAF